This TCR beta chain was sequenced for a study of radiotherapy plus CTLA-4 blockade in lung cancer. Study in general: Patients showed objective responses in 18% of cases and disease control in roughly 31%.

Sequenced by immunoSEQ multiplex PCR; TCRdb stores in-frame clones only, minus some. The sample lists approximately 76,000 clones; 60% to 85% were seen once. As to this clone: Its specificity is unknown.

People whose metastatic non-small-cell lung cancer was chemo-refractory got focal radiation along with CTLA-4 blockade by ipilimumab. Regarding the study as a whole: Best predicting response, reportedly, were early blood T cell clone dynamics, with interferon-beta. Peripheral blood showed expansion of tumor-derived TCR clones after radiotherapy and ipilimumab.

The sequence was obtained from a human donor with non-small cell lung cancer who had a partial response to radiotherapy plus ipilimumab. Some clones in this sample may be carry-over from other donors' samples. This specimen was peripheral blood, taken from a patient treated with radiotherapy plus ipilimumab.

As DNA, the CDR3 is TGTGCCAGCAGTTCGACAGGTAGGGAGCAGTACTTC. This encodes CASSSTGREQYF. The rearrangement uses TRBV27 and TRBJ2-7; a weak D match, TRBD1 (6 bases). CDR1 is MNHEY and CDR2 is SMNVEV in the germline V gene (reference sequence). The CDR3 spans 12 residues. Between the trimmed V and J ends, which lost 4 bases and 7 bases, there was a span of 11 bases.